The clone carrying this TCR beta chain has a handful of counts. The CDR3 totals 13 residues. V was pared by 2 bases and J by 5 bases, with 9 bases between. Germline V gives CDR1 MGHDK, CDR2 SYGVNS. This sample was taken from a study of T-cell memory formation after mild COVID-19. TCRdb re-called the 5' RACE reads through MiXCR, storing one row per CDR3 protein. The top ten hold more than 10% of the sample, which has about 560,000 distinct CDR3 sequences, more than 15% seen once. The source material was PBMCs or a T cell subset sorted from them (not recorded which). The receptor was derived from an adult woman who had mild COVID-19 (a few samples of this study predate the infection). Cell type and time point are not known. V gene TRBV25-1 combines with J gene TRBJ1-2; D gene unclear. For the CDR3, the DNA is TGTGCCAGCAGTGAAGCTTATCTATATGGCTACACCTTC. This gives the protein CASSEAYLYGYTF.